The 26 T cell receptor beta chains in this list originate from one sample, sequenced in a study of post-analysis software for immune sequencing data. These TCRs are of unknown antigen specificity. Researchers reported that TCR beta cDNA libraries carried unique molecular identifiers. TCRdb called the PCR reads again in MiXCR, with one record for every CDR3 protein. Of about 760,000 distinct CDR3 sequences listed, 25% to 30% are singletons. Study-level findings and limits: Roughly 5 TRBV segments (TRBV5-6, TRBV5-1 and TRBV20-1 among them) occurred more frequently in patients than in controls.

Sequencing input: blood. The receptors come from a girl aged 5 to 17 with multiple sclerosis.

Here the CDR3 DNA reads TGTGCCAGCAGTGATGATCTGCAGGGGTACGAGCAGTACTTC. Translation: CASSDDLQGYEQYF. The chain couples TRBV2 to TRBJ2-4; D is possibly TRBD1 (6 bases). The end of the DNA aligns better with TRBJ2-7, so the J call may be wrong. The CDR3 spans 14 residues. In germline, CDR1 is SNHLY, CDR2 FYNNEI.

Only a few counts were recorded for this clonotype. This sequence joins TRBV20-1 and TRBJ2-1, with 10 positions matching TRBD2. J gave up 4 bases and V 6 bases, and 9 bases lay outside the gene matches. This CDR3 contains 15 residues. Germline CDR1 and CDR2: DFQATT and SNEGSKA (reference sequence). The CDR3 loop reads CSATSGLALYNEQFF. The CDR3 DNA reads TGCAGTGCCACCTCGGGACTAGCGCTTTACAATGAGCAGTTCTTC.

The chain combines TRBV27 with TRBJ2-1, with 8 bases aligning to TRBD2. V was clipped by 5 bases and J by 7 bases; unmatched bases: 7. Germline V CDR1 and CDR2: MNHEY, SMNVEV (reference sequence). The CDR3 is made up of 14 amino acids. The CDR3, as DNA: TGTGCCAGCAGTGACAGGACTAGCCGTAATGAGCAGTTCTTC. It encodes CASSDRTSRNEQFF.

This chain joins TRBV10-3 and TRBJ2-7; TRBD2 matches 14 bases. The CDR3 contains 18 residues. Per germline, CDR1 ENHRY and CDR2 SYGVKD. Trimming removed 6 bases from V and 5 bases from J; junction bases left unmatched: 15. CDR3 region: CAISPGLAGAQSPHEQYF. CDR3 DNA: TGTGCCATCAGCCCGGGACTAGCGGGAGCCCAATCGCCCCACGAGCAGTACTTC.

The chain combines TRBV10-3 with TRBJ1-1; D not resolved. V lost 6 bases to trimming and J lost 6 bases, with 20 bases between them. This CDR3 has 15 residues. CDR1 ENHRY and CDR2 SYGVKD come from the germline V gene. The CDR3 sequence: CAIRGTNDPGAEAFF. CDR3 coding DNA: TGTGCCATCAGAGGCACGAATGACCCTGGCGCTGAAGCTTTCTTT.

The table lists this clonotype with a few counts. V gene TRBV6-5 combines with J gene TRBJ2-7; possibly TRBD2 for D (7 bases). V lost 2 bases, J lost 7 bases, and 12 bases lay in between. This CDR3 is built from 13 residues. Per the germline V gene, CDR1 is MNHEY and CDR2 is SVGAGI. The DNA for the CDR3 is TGTGCCAGCAGTTACCGGGGGGCGGGTGAGCAGTACTTC. As protein: CASSYRGAGEQYF.

The genes are TRBV7-8 and TRBJ2-3, with TRBD1 matching 9 bases. The V and J ends lost 2 bases and 3 bases, in that order; junction bases with no gene match: 6. Germline V gene sequence: CDR1 SGHVS, CDR2 FQNEAQ. The CDR3 runs to 16 residues. The CDR3 DNA sequence: TGTGCCAGCAGCTTATCTTGGGACAGGGTGACAGATACGCAGTATTTT. It translates to CASSLSWDRVTDTQYF.

This clonotype was observed many times. V usage is TRBV29-1 and J usage is TRBJ2-1; TRBD2 agrees at 9 bases. The V gene's germline CDR1 is SQVTM and CDR2 ANQGSEA. J gave up 1 base and V 6 bases, and 7 bases lay outside the gene matches. CDR3 length: 15 residues. The CDR3 is CSVVLGLASYNEQFF. Here the CDR3 DNA reads TGCAGCGTCGTCCTGGGACTAGCATCCTACAATGAGCAGTTCTTC.

The rearrangement joins TRBV6-4 to TRBJ2-6; D gene unclear. V gave up 5 bases and J gave up 1 base, with 15 bases separating them. Germline CDR1 and CDR2: MRHNA and SNTAGT. The CDR3 runs 17 residues. CDR3 sequence: CASSYFAAESGANVLTF. DNA for the CDR3: TGTGCCAGCAGTTATTTTGCAGCAGAATCTGGGGCCAACGTCCTGACTTTC.

Many counts were recorded for this clonotype. The chain uses TRBV20-1 and TRBJ2-3, with 8 bases aligning to TRBD1. CDR3 length: 14 residues. Germline CDR1 is DFQATT and CDR2 is SNEGSKA (reference sequence). V lost 4 bases, J lost 4 bases, and 7 bases stayed unmatched. The DNA of the CDR3 is TGCAGTGCTACAAGGACAGGGATGCCAGATACGCAGTATTTT. This gives the protein CSATRTGMPDTQYF.

The chain recombines TRBV7-8 with TRBJ1-5, with D maybe TRBD1 (5 bases). The CDR3 covers 16 residues. With 5 bases removed from V and 3 bases from J, the gap between germline ends came to 17 bases. In germline, CDR1 is SGHVS, CDR2 FQNEAQ. CDR3 sequence: CASSPTPPGNNQPQHF. The CDR3 DNA reads TGTGCCAGCAGCCCCACCCCCCCAGGGAACAATCAGCCCCAGCATTTT.

The rearrangement joins TRBV28 to TRBJ2-7; 8 bases map to TRBD1. In germline, CDR1 is MDHEN, CDR2 SYDVKM. The CDR3 is made up of 15 amino acids. V lost 3 bases and J lost 4; bases outside the gene matches: 8. The CDR3 region is CASSFLGQAFYEQYF. In nucleotides, the CDR3 is TGTGCCAGCAGTTTTCTGGGACAGGCGTTTTACGAGCAGTACTTC.

The J gene is TRBJ1-2, the V gene TRBV6-2 or TRBV6-3, with a possible D match to TRBD1 (6 bases). There are 15 residues in the CDR3. V gave up 7 bases and J gave up 8 bases, with 23 bases separating them. Germline V gene sequence: CDR1 MNHEY, CDR2 SVGEGT. CDR3 nucleotide sequence: TGTGCCAGCAACGATCCCCTCGGCAGGGGAGAAGGCTACACCTTC. This gives the protein CASNDPLGRGEGYTF.

The V call is TRBV20-1, the J call TRBJ2-1; D remains ambiguous. The J call may be incorrect, as the DNA end agrees better with TRBJ2-7. This CDR3 is built from 12 residues. Germline V gene sequence: CDR1 DFQATT, CDR2 SNEGSKA (reference sequence). The CDR3 is CSAGPEYNEQYF. The CDR3 DNA reads TGCAGCGCAGGACCCGAATACAATGAGCAGTACTTC.

The chain couples TRBV9 to TRBJ2-1, with D uncertain. Germline lookup yields CDR1 SGDLS and CDR2 YYNGEE. The CDR3 has 15 amino acids. V gave up 5 bases and J gave up 7 bases, with 19 bases separating them. CDR3 coding DNA: TGTGCCAGCAGTCCCGATGTGGCCCCGACGAATGAGCAGTTCTTC. Translation gives CASSPDVAPTNEQFF.

The J gene is TRBJ2-6, the V gene TRBV2; 7 bases map to TRBD1. After removal of 8 bases from V and 0 bases from J, the junction contained 7 bases not matched to a gene. The CDR3 is 16 amino acids. The germline V gene has CDR1 SNHLY and CDR2 FYNNEI. The CDR3 nucleotides are TGTGCCAGCTGGAGGACAGGCGACTCTGGGGCCAACGTCCTGACTTTC. Its translation: CASWRTGDSGANVLTF.

The chain uses TRBV20-1 and TRBJ1-5; D ambiguous. V was trimmed by 4 bases and J by 2 bases, leaving 21 bases between them. Germline lookup yields CDR1 DFQATT and CDR2 SNEGSKA (reference sequence). CDR3 length equals 17 residues. The CDR3 sequence is CSATPGSRIPGNQPQHF. The CDR3 nucleotides read TGCAGTGCTACCCCGGGGTCACGGATCCCTGGCAATCAGCCCCAGCATTTT.

This clonotype was found many times. This rearrangement joins TRBV20-1 to TRBJ2-7; maybe TRBD1 (6 bases). The CDR3 totals 13 residues. The germline V gene has CDR1 DFQATT and CDR2 SNEGSKA (reference sequence). V was shortened by 5 bases and J by 2 bases, with 13 bases between the two germline ends. Here the CDR3 DNA reads TGCAGTGCTCACGCCCGGGACACCTACGAGCAGTACTTC. It translates to CSAHARDTYEQYF.

The gene calls are TRBV20-1 and TRBJ1-2; no reliable D call. This CDR3 spans 14 amino acids. V lost 3 bases, J lost 3 bases, and 14 bases lay in between. CDR1 DFQATT and CDR2 SNEGSKA come from the germline V gene (reference sequence). The CDR3 sequence is CSASSTLSYYGYTF. For the CDR3, the DNA is TGCAGTGCTAGTAGTACACTCTCGTACTATGGCTACACCTTC.

There are a few counts of this clonotype. This chain links TRBV20-1 with TRBJ2-1; TRBD2 matches at 13 bases. V lost 0 bases to trimming and J lost 2 bases; unmatched junction nucleotides: 7. Germline V gene data show CDR1 as DFQATT and CDR2 as SNEGSKA (reference sequence). This CDR3 has 18 amino acids. The CDR3 region has the DNA TGCAGTGCTAGAGACTACACCGGGACTAGCGGGACCTACAATGAGCAGTTCTTC. Protein: CSARDYTGTSGTYNEQFF.

This clonotype was detected a few times. The chain joins TRBV2 to TRBJ2-1; D not certain. This CDR3 is built from 15 residues. Trimming cost V 3 bases and J 2 bases, with 11 bases left between them. The germline gives CDR1 SNHLY, CDR2 FYNNEI. The DNA of the CDR3 is TGTGCCAGCAGTGATAGTACATCAACCTACAATGAGCAGTTCTTC. This codes for CASSDSTSTYNEQFF.

This clonotype was picked up a small number of times. The chain combines TRBV7-2 with TRBJ1-6; a weak D match, TRBD1 (6 bases). The V end lost 5 bases, the J end lost 6 bases, and 11 bases lay between the germline ends. This CDR3 comprises 14 residues. Germline V gives CDR1 SGHTA, CDR2 FQGNSA. CDR3 in amino acids: CASSRPGANSPLHF. The DNA of the CDR3 is TGTGCCAGCAGCCGACCAGGGGCTAATTCACCCCTCCACTTT.

The chain employs TRBV7-8 and TRBJ2-5, with 9 bases matching TRBD1. CDR1 SGHVS and CDR2 FQNEAQ come from the germline V gene. The CDR3 extends over 17 amino acids. V was pared by 5 bases and J by 5 bases, with 15 bases of the junction left unmatched. CDR3 nucleotides: TGTGCCAGCAGCCTAGAGGACAGGGGAATTCGTGCGGAGACCCAGTACTTC. Its protein is CASSLEDRGIRAETQYF.

This chain connects TRBV5-1 to TRBJ2-1; perhaps TRBD2 as D (5 bases). CDR3 length: 11 amino acids. In germline, CDR1 is SGHRS, CDR2 YFSETQ. Trimming stripped 7 bases from V and 4 bases from J, with 6 bases between. The CDR3 DNA reads TGCGCCAGCGGGGAGTACAATGAGCAGTTCTTC. It is translated as CASGEYNEQFF.

This clonotype occurred a few times. This sequence joins TRBV6-5 and TRBJ2-5; the D gene is possibly TRBD1 (5 bases). Germline CDR1 MNHEY, CDR2 SVGAGI. This CDR3 spans 15 amino acids. V was clipped by 0 bases and J by 5 bases, with 13 bases between them. The CDR3 bases are TGTGCCAGCAGTTACTCACCAGGGCTGGGGGAGACCCAGTACTTC. Translated, it gives CASSYSPGLGETQYF.

V usage is TRBV6-2 or TRBV6-3 and J usage is TRBJ2-1, with a weak D call TRBD2 (6 bases). The V and J ends lost 6 bases and 3 bases respectively, with 18 bases between them. Germline values: CDR1 MNHEY, CDR2 SVGEGT. The CDR3 loop spans 16 amino acids. The CDR3 here is CASRLLAEGYYNEQFF. The CDR3 DNA reads as TGTGCCAGCAGACTATTAGCGGAGGGTTACTACAATGAGCAGTTCTTC.